This T cell receptor (beta chain) was identified in a study of cytomegalovirus exposure and HLA in healthy donors. Germline lookup yields CDR1 LNHDA and CDR2 SQIVND (reference sequence). This CDR3 is built from 14 residues. The ends were cut back, 7 bases at V and 5 bases at J, with 18 bases in the middle. Study conclusions and caveats: In vitro work confirmed that three CMV-associated chains recognize CMV antigens. Clusters of TCRs from the first cohort tended to co-occur in the 90 to 150 validation repertoires (as a later analysis found).

The protocol was immunoSEQ multiplex PCR, while the TCRdb copy is restricted to in-frame clones and leaves out a portion. The sample shows around 91,000 clones, approximately 93% of them seen only once. Note on this clone: Antigen: not known.

V gene TRBV19 combines with J gene TRBJ2-7, with D tentatively TRBD2 (6 bases). The sequenced material came from PBMCs. This clonotype was sampled from a woman younger than 45 in good health and CMV-seropositive. CDR3: CASMLSGEKDEQYF. DNA of the CDR3: TGTGCCAGTATGTTGTCGGGAGAAAAGGACGAGCAGTACTTC.